Below, one T cell receptor beta chain is given with its context. The sample originates from a study of T cell responses to AZD1222 COVID-19 vaccine. The CDR3 sequence is 13 residues long. Trimming pared 6 bases from V and 4 bases from J, leaving 13 bases between. Germline CDR1 is MNHEY and CDR2 is SVGAGI. Generated by immunoSEQ multiplex PCR, the TCRdb table keeps only in-frame clones and is missing some. The table lists around 94,000 clones, approximately 86% of them singletons. This rearrangement joins TRBV6-5 to TRBJ2-7; unclear D gene. The receptor's source is an adult in good health. The sequencing here drew on peripheral blood, taken on day 0 of AZD1222 vaccination. Here the CDR3 DNA reads TGTGCCAGCAGCCGTGGACGTTGGTACGAGCAGTACTTC. Protein sequence: CASSRGRWYEQYF.